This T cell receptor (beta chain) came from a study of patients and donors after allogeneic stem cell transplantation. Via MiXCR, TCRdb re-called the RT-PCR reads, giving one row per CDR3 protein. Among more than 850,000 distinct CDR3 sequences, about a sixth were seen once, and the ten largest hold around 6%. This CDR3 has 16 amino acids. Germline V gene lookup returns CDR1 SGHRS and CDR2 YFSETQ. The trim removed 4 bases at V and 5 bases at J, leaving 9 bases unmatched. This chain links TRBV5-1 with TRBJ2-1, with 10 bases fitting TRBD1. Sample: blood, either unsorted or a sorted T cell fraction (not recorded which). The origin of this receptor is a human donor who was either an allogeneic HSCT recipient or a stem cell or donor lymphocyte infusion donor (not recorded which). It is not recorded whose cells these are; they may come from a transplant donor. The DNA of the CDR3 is TGCGCCAGCAGCCCCAACTGGGACAGGGGACACAATGAGCAGTTCTTC. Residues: CASSPNWDRGHNEQFF.